This T cell receptor beta chain was sequenced for a study of OX40 agonist ivuxolimab in advanced cancers. Autoimmune disease history or systemic immunosuppression was exclusionary. CDR1 and CDR2 from the germline V gene are SGHRS and YFSETQ. The CDR3 runs to 16 residues. With 0 bases clipped from V and 3 bases from J, the junction kept 2 bases outside the gene matches. To note about this clone: Its antigen is unidentified.

General study points: The study observed clonal expansion of CD4+ and CD8+ blood T cells by week 6 at 0.1 to 3.0 mg/kg. Fewer expanded clones were found on average in CD4+ than in CD8+ T cells.

Only in-frame clones appear in the TCRdb table, and some are missing; sequencing was by immunoSEQ multiplex PCR. The repertoire has tens of thousands of clones, around 87% of them found once; the top ten carry 0.24%. This receptor was identified in an adult with an advanced solid tumor such as melanoma, head and neck, liver or kidney cancer. This material consisted of CD4+ or CD8+ T cells sorted from blood, taken in a trial of the OX40 agonist ivuxolimab. This chain joins TRBV5-1 and TRBJ2-1; 11 nucleotides line up with TRBD2. CDR3 protein: CASSLEGLAGYNEQFF. In DNA, the CDR3 is TGCGCCAGCAGCTTGGAAGGACTAGCGGGCTACAATGAGCAGTTCTTC. The full variable domain, completed using reference TRBV5-1 and TRBJ2-1, is KAGVTQTPRYLIKTRGQQVTLSCSPISGHRSVSWYQQTPGQGLQFLFEYFSETQRNKGNFPGRFSGRQFSNSRSEMNVSTLELGDSALYLCASSLEGLAGYNEQFFGPGTRLTVL.